This is a list of T cell receptor beta chains from one sample in a study of T cell clones after liver transplantation. Only in-frame clones appear in the TCRdb table, and some are missing; sequencing was by immunoSEQ multiplex PCR. Among 65,000 to 70,000 clones listed, 80% to 95% were seen once. The source was CD4+ T cells from blood, collected less than 27 months after liver transplant. These receptors all come from a human patient who received a liver transplant. Some T cells may have come from the graft donor. The CDR3 runs from the conserved cysteine through the conserved F or W. A D gene is named only where the DNA matches it firmly. Rows give clone size only sometimes, using once, few, many, or a class for an expanded clone.

d_call j_call clone_size v_call cdr3_aa cdr3_nt
TRBD2 TRBJ2-1 . TRBV11-2 CASSQLAGGYNEQFF TGTGCCAGCAGCCAACTAGCGGGAGGATACAATGAGCAGTTCTTC
. TRBJ2-5 once TRBV21-1 CASSIAASGRIETQYF TGTGCCAGCAGCATAGCCGCTAGCGGGAGGATCGAGACCCAGTACTTC
. TRBJ2-7 . TRBV6-1 CASSEMGTVYEQYF TGTGCCAGCAGTGAAATGGGGACGGTCTACGAGCAGTACTTC
. TRBJ2-3 . TRBV5-4 CASGPRNTDTQYF TGTGCCAGCGGGCCCCGCAACACAGATACGCAGTATTTT
. TRBJ1-4 . TRBV28 CASSFGSGNEKLFF TGTGCCAGCAGTTTCGGCAGCGGTAATGAAAAACTGTTTTTT
TRBD1 TRBJ1-1 . TRBV19 CASRGTGGTGSTEAFF TGTGCCAGTAGGGGGACAGGGGGGACCGGGAGCACTGAAGCTTTCTTT
TRBD2 TRBJ2-2 . TRBV4-1 CASSGLAGANTGELFF TGCGCCAGCAGTGGGCTAGCGGGAGCGAACACCGGGGAGCTGTTTTTT
. TRBJ1-4 once TRBV7-9 CASSPGATNEKLFF TGTGCCAGCAGCCCGGGCGCAACTAATGAAAAACTGTTTTTT
TRBD1 TRBJ1-2 . TRBV5-4 CASSQTGADGYTF TGTGCCAGCAGCCAGACAGGGGCGGATGGCTACACCTTC
. TRBJ1-5 . TRBV27 CASSLSRQGNQPQHF TGTGCCAGCAGTTTATCGAGGCAGGGAAATCAGCCCCAGCATTTT
TRBD2 TRBJ2-1 . TRBV7-2 CASSSLAGVYNEQFF TGTGCCAGCAGCTCACTAGCGGGAGTTTACAATGAGCAGTTCTTC
. TRBJ1-3 once TRBV29-1 CSVATETGVGNTIYF TGCAGCGTTGCTACCGAGACAGGAGTCGGAAACACCATATATTTT
TRBD1 TRBJ2-5 . TRBV9 CASSATGQANQETQYF TGTGCCAGCAGCGCAACGGGACAGGCGAACCAAGAGACCCAGTACTTC
. TRBJ1-4 . TRBV9 CASSRVGEKLFF TGTGCCAGCAGCCGGGTGGGTGAAAAACTGTTTTTT
TRBD1 TRBJ1-5 . TRBV9 CASSVGAGGEPQHF TGTGCCAGCAGCGTAGGTGCAGGGGGGGAACCCCAGCATTTT